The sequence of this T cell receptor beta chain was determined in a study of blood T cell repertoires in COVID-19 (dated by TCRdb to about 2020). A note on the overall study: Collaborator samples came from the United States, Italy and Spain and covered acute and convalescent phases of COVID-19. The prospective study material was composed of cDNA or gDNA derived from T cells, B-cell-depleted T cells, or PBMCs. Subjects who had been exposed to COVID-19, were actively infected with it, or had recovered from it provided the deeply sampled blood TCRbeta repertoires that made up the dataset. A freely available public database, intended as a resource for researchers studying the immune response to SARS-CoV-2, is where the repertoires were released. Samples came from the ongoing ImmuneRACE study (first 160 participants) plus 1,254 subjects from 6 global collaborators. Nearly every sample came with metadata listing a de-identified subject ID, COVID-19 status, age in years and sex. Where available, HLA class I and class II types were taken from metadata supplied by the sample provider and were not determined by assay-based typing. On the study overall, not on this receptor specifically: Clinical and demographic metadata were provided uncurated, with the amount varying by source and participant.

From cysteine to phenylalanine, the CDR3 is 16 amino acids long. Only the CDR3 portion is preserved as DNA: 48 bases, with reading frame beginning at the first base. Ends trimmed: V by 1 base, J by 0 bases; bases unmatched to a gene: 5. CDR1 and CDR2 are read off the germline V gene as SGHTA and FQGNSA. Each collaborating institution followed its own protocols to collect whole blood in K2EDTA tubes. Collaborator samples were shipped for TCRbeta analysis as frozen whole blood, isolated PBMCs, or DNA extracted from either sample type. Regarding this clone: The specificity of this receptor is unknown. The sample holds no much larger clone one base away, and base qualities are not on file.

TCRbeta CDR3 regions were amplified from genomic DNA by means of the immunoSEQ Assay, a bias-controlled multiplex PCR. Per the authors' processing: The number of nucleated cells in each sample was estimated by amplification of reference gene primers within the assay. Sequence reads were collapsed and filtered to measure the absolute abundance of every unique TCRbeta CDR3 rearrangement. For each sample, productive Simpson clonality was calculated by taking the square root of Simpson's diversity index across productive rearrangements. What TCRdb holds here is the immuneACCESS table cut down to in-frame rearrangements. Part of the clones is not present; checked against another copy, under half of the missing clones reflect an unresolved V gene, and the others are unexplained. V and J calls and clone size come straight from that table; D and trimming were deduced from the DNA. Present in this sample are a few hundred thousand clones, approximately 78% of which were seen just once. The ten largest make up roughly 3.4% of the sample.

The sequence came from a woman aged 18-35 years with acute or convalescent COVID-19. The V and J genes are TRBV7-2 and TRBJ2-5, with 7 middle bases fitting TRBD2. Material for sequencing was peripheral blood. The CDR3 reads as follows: CASSLGLAAYQETQYF. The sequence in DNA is TGTGCCAGCAGCTTAGGGCTAGCGGCGTACCAAGAGACCCAGTACTTC.